This T cell receptor beta chain was recorded in a study of regulatory T cells in long-lasting Graves disease listed by TCRdb under 2021. Notes on the research overall: Persistent Graves' disease was defined as antithyroid drug treatment for over 5 years with persistently positive TSH receptor autoantibodies. A total of about 33 samples underwent TCR sequencing: about 13 from persistent and about 20 from newly diagnosed Graves' disease patients. Persistent Graves' disease patients in the clinical cohort had taken antithyroid drugs for 8 to 12 years on average. The study was conducted in China and was registered as a clinical trial. This study used TCR sequencing and RNA sequencing of peripheral blood to compare persistent Graves' disease patients against newly diagnosed Graves' disease patients.

Comment on this clonotype: Its antigen remains undetermined. It has no much larger one-base neighbor in the sample; base qualities were not kept.

The library was generated by multiplex PCR. Sequencing was carried out with an Illumina HiSeq 4000. iRepertoire HTBI primers and Arm-PCR amplification of CDR3 regions were used to construct TCR beta libraries. Gel purification was performed on PCR products prior to sequencing. The authors' pipeline ran thus. A total of fewer than 70 TRBV and 14 TRBJ segments were identified across samples and were used for gene usage analysis of CDR3 amino acid clonotypes. Filtered high-quality paired reads were merged into contigs using COPE and FqMerger. BLAST was used to align contigs to IMGT TRBV, TRBD and TRBJ reference genes, and CDR3 was defined according to IMGT. Highly expanded clones were defined as clonotypes with a frequency above 0.1%. Repertoire diversity was measured by Shannon entropy, and V-J evenness by the Gini coefficient. A clonotype found in more than one individual was treated as public. In-frame beta chains were kept once TCRdb had trimmed the public reads at Q25 with fastp and called clones with MiXCR. Each CDR3 protein appears once, grouped with its most common genes and DNA. These V and J calls are TCRdb output, not the study's own analysis. The sample has 650,000 to 850,000 distinct CDR3 sequences on record, about 32% of them singletons. Roughly 40% of the sample is in the top ten clones.

V trim: 6 bases; J trim: 0 bases; unmatched bases: 7. The germline V gene (reference sequence) supplies CDR1 LNHDA and CDR2 SQIVND. From its cysteine to its phenylalanine, the CDR3 spans 15 amino acids. The only DNA kept is the CDR3, 45 bases in frame from the first base. The time point label on this specimen signifies: persistent/refractory GD, antithyroid drugs over 5 years with positive TRAb. RNA was extracted from PBMCs in TRIzol for both TCR sequencing and RNA sequencing. The diagnosis of Graves' disease was made according to American Thyroid Association guidelines. Recruitment of patients was carried out at an endocrinology department in Xi'an, China. From each patient, around 9.3 milliliters of peripheral blood was collected into an EDTA anticoagulant tube. Ficoll Paque Plus density gradient separation was used to isolate PBMCs, and no additional T cell sorting was done. An Agilent 2100 Bioanalyzer and agarose gel were used to check RNA quality, while a NanoDrop 2000 measured RNA concentration.

General findings and caveats noted by the study authors: Persistent disease showed preferential use of TRBV28, TRBJ1-2 and TRBJ2-5, whereas newly diagnosed disease favored TRBV20-1 and TRBJ2-1. The small sample size was acknowledged by the authors as a limitation that may reduce accuracy. Compared with newly diagnosed patients, persistent Graves' disease patients had lower TCR Shannon entropy and fewer highly expanded clones, which suggests clonal expansion. Only the TCR beta chain was sequenced and analyzed. More public clonotypes were shared among persistent patients (under 3,000) than among newly diagnosed patients (over 900). Only peripheral blood was studied, because thyroid tissue, the primary lesion, was inaccessible.

The chain is made from TRBV19 and TRBJ1-1; 7 bases in the middle match TRBD1. The source was peripheral blood mononuclear cells (PBMCs), collected when the disease was refractory, from a patient treated with antithyroid drugs. This receptor was obtained from a female donor with Graves disease. CDR3 loop: CASSPGGQLNTEAFF. The DNA reads as follows: TGTGCCAGTAGCCCGGGGGGACAGCTGAACACTGAAGCTTTCTTT.